This TCR beta chain is from a study of T cell changes during pregnancy in multiple sclerosis. The method was immunoSEQ multiplex PCR; TCRdb's version includes in-frame clones alone and lacks a portion of them. The table has 50,000 to 60,000 clones, over 80% seen once. The germline V gene has CDR1 SGHTA and CDR2 FQGNSA. The CDR3 has 16 residues. The trim removed 0 bases at V and 7 bases at J, leaving 5 bases unmatched. The V and J genes are TRBV7-2 and TRBJ2-1; 11 nucleotides match TRBD2. The TCR sequence derives from a female donor with multiple sclerosis, enrolled in a pregnancy study. The sample was CD4+ T cells from peripheral blood mononuclear cells, taken in the first trimester of pregnancy. The CDR3 nucleotides are TGTGCCAGCAGCTTAGCGAGCCTAGCGGGAGGTAATGAGCAGTTCTTC. It specifies CASSLASLAGGNEQFF. The full variable domain, with the rest looked up from reference TRBV7-2 and TRBJ2-1, is GAGVSQSPSNKVTEKGKDVELRCDPISGHTALYWYRQSLGQGLEFLIYFQGNSAPDKSGLPSDRFSAERTGGSVSTLTIQRTQQEDSAVYLCASSLASLAGGNEQFFGPGTRLTVL.